The 18 T cell receptor beta chains presented below share a single source sample, sequenced in a study of cytomegalovirus exposure and HLA in healthy donors. PCR primers comprised 60 Vbeta and 13 Jbeta primers. The method was immunoSEQ multiplex PCR; TCRdb's version includes in-frame clones alone and lacks a portion of them. The sample lists around 90,000 clones; around 73% were seen once. The material sequenced was PBMCs. Receptor source: a woman aged 40-49 years in good health and CMV-seronegative.

J is TRBJ2-2 and V is TRBV18; a weak D match, TRBD2 (5 bases). V dropped 5 bases and J dropped 6 bases, with 16 bases sitting between them. The CDR3 covers 15 residues. CDR1 and CDR2 (germline): KGHSH, LQKENI. CDR3 sequence reads: CASSGLPIPPGELFF. The CDR3 nucleotides read TGTGCCAGCTCAGGACTCCCAATCCCCCCCGGGGAGCTGTTTTTT.

At least ten counts were recorded for this clone. The V gene is TRBV6-1, the J gene TRBJ1-2, with 11 bases matching TRBD1. J lost 4 bases, V lost 2 bases, and 3 bases had no gene match. Germline-derived CDR1 and CDR2 are MNHNS and SASEGT. The CDR3 loop spans 15 amino acids. CDR3 sequence reads: CASSERGTGGYGYTF. CDR3 DNA: TGTGCCAGCAGTGAAAGGGGGACAGGGGGCTATGGCTACACCTTC.

V and J are TRBV13 and TRBJ2-5, with 9 bases matching TRBD2. V lost 5 bases to trimming and J lost 2 bases; unmatched junction nucleotides: 3. CDR1 is PRHDT and CDR2 is FYEKMQ in the germline V gene (reference sequence). The CDR3 spans 14 residues. This CDR3 reads CASSPTSGQETQYF. The CDR3 region has the DNA TGTGCCAGCAGCCCGACTAGCGGACAAGAGACCCAGTACTTC. The full variable domain, in which reference TRBV13 and TRBJ2-5 provide the parts outside the CDR3, is AAGVIQSPRHLIKEKRETATLKCYPIPRHDTVYWYQQGPGQDPQFLISFYEKMQSDKGSIPDRFSAQQFSDYHSELNMSSLELGDSALYFCASSPTSGQETQYFGPGTRLLVL.

J is TRBJ1-1 and V is TRBV7-2, with D uncertain. CDR3 length: 12 amino acids. Germline V gene lookup returns CDR1 SGHTA and CDR2 FQGNSA. Trimming removed 1 base from V and 11 bases from J, with 11 bases in between. CDR3 nucleotide sequence: TGTGCCAGCAGCTTAGTTGGAGGGAGGGCTTTCTTT. Protein: CASSLVGGRAFF.

The V and J genes are TRBV4-1 and TRBJ1-1, with TRBD1 identical over 7 bases. V was pared by 3 bases and J by 2 bases, with 3 bases of the junction left unmatched. CDR1 is MGHRA, CDR2 YSYEKL, per germline. This CDR3 region has 14 residues. The CDR3 reads CASSHTGANTEAFF. CDR3 nucleotide sequence: TGCGCCAGCAGCCACACAGGGGCCAACACTGAAGCTTTCTTT.

V and J are TRBV6-6 and TRBJ1-3; 7 nucleotides agree with TRBD1. After removal of 2 bases from V and 8 bases from J, the junction contained 12 bases not matched to a gene. The CDR3 spans 16 residues. Germline V gene sequence: CDR1 MNHNY, CDR2 SVGAGI (reference sequence). The CDR3 bases are TGTGCCAGCAGTTACCCGAAAATAGACAGGGCGGACACCATATATTTT. Translating it yields CASSYPKIDRADTIYF.

The V call is TRBV9, the J call TRBJ2-1; 11 positions match TRBD2. The CDR3 loop spans 15 amino acids. Germline CDR1 SGDLS, CDR2 YYNGEE. With 3 bases clipped from V and 2 bases from J, the junction kept 1 base outside the gene matches. The CDR3 here is CASSGLAGTYNEQFF. The CDR3 DNA reads TGTGCCAGCAGCGGACTAGCGGGAACCTACAATGAGCAGTTCTTC.

This chain links TRBV2 with TRBJ2-7; D unclear. The germline CDR1 and CDR2 sequences are SNHLY and FYNNEI. V lost 6 bases, J lost 2 bases, and 11 bases lay in between. The CDR3 runs 13 residues. As DNA, the CDR3 is TGTGCCAGCAGGCTCTTGGGCCCCTACGAGCAGTACTTC. Translating gives CASRLLGPYEQYF.

V and J are TRBV11-2 and TRBJ2-3, with 11 bases lining up with TRBD2. The CDR3 runs 15 residues. CDR1 SGHAT and CDR2 FQNNGV come from the germline V gene. The junction had 7 bases not matched to a gene; V was cut back by 3 bases and J by 8 bases. Here the CDR3 DNA reads TGTGCCAGCAGCTTGGTAGCGGGAGGGCCAGGTACGCAGTATTTT. As protein: CASSLVAGGPGTQYF.

The CDR3 loop reads CASSLGASGPYEQYF. CDR3 DNA: TGCGCCAGCAGCTTGGGGGCTAGCGGCCCCTACGAGCAGTACTTC. The chain joins TRBV5-1 to TRBJ2-7; 7 bases align to TRBD2. Germline-derived CDR1 and CDR2 are SGHRS and YFSETQ. This CDR3 region has 15 residues. J lost 2 bases, V lost 0 bases, and 5 bases had no gene match. Together with reference TRBV5-1 and TRBJ2-7, the CDR3 gives the full variable domain: KAGVTQTPRYLIKTRGQQVTLSCSPISGHRSVSWYQQTPGQGLQFLFEYFSETQRNKGNFPGRFSGRQFSNSRSEMNVSTLELGDSALYLCASSLGASGPYEQYFGPGTRLTVT.

The chain recombines TRBV2 with TRBJ2-2; the D gene is possibly TRBD2 (5 bases). V lost 7 bases to trimming and J lost 4 bases, with 19 bases between them. The germline V gene has CDR1 SNHLY and CDR2 FYNNEI. The CDR3 has 16 residues. The CDR3 region has the DNA TGTGCCAGCACGGCGGGCTCGGGTTATGGCACCGGGGAGCTGTTTTTT. Amino acid sequence: CASTAGSGYGTGELFF.

V and J are TRBV5-1 and TRBJ2-7; the match to TRBD2 covers 13 bases. The germline CDR1 and CDR2 sequences are SGHRS and YFSETQ. V gave up 5 bases and J gave up 4 bases; unmatched junction bases: 15. The CDR3 runs 18 residues. CDR3 sequence (DNA): TGCGCCAGCAGTTTGCGGACTAGCGGGAGAGGCGAGTCATACGAGCAGTACTTC. Encoded protein: CASSLRTSGRGESYEQYF.

The chain combines TRBV28 with TRBJ1-5, with D maybe TRBD1 (6 bases). Germline CDR1 reads MDHEN; CDR2 reads SYDVKM. The CDR3 covers 17 residues. Trimming removed 5 bases from V and 1 base from J, with 18 bases in between. The CDR3 spells CASSAIILRGSNQPQHF. The CDR3 coding sequence is TGTGCCAGCAGTGCCATAATCTTGAGGGGGAGCAATCAGCCCCAGCATTTT. Using reference TRBV28 and TRBJ1-5 for the parts outside the CDR3, the full variable domain is DVKVTQSSRYLVKRTGEKVFLECVQDMDHENMFWYRQDPGLGLRLIYFSYDVKMKEKGDIPEGYSVSREKKERFSLILESASTNQTSMYLCASSAIILRGSNQPQHFGDGTRLSIL.

The rearrangement joins TRBV5-6 to TRBJ1-2; no clear D gene. Per germline, CDR1 SGHDT and CDR2 YYEEEE. Trimming stripped 4 bases from V and 3 bases from J, with 16 bases between. The CDR3 extends over 15 amino acids. Written as DNA, the CDR3 is TGTGCCAGCAGCCGCCCGGGAACCTTCGACTATGGCTACACCTTC. Translation gives CASSRPGTFDYGYTF.

CDR3 bases: TGTGCCACCAGCAAAAGACAGGGTTACGAGCAGTACTTC. Residues: CATSKRQGYEQYF. This rearrangement joins TRBV15 to TRBJ2-7; the match to TRBD1 covers 7 bases. The germline CDR1 and CDR2 sequences are LNHNV and YYDKDF (reference sequence). The CDR3 has 13 amino acids. V was pared by 4 bases and J by 4 bases, with 4 bases of the junction left unmatched.

The rearrangement joins TRBV4-3 to TRBJ2-1, with 8 bases matching TRBD2. Germline assignment: CDR1 LGHNA and CDR2 YSLEER. The CDR3 is 17 amino acids. Losses at the gene ends were 0 bases for V and 4 bases for J; bases not matched to a gene: 8. The CDR3 coding sequence is TGCGCCAGCAGCCAAGAAATCCGGGGGGGGTTTTACAATGAGCAGTTCTTC. It codes for CASSQEIRGGFYNEQFF.

Only one count was recorded for this clone. The chain is built from TRBV28 and TRBJ2-7; 11 bases align to TRBD1. Germline lookup yields CDR1 MDHEN and CDR2 SYDVKM. The V gene end was trimmed by 6 bases and the J gene end by 2 bases; junction bases not matched to a gene: 12. The CDR3 has 17 residues. For the CDR3, the DNA is TGTGCCAGCAGCTATAGACTGGGACAGGGGGATACCTACGAGCAGTACTTC. It encodes CASSYRLGQGDTYEQYF.

This clone was detected only a few times. The chain recombines TRBV28 with TRBJ1-4; D not certain. Germline V CDR1 and CDR2: MDHEN, SYDVKM. Trimming shortened V by 2 bases and J by 11 bases, and 9 bases separated the two germline ends. This CDR3 has 12 residues. The CDR3 nucleotides are TGTGCCAGCAGTTTAACGTCGGAGAAACTGTTTTTT. It encodes CASSLTSEKLFF.